The source of this T cell receptor beta chain is a study of identical twins. Trimming removed 1 base from V and 4 bases from J, with 10 bases in between. The CDR3 covers 15 residues. A universal primer site was incorporated via template switching, and the cDNA contained unique molecular identifiers. TCRdb reprocessed the 5' RACE reads via MiXCR and lists one record per CDR3 protein. The repertoire holds just over 450,000 distinct CDR3 sequences, with approximately 15% as singletons. The same sample was also studied in work on yellow fever vaccine responses in identical twins.

The sample taken for sequencing was CD4+ T cells sorted from blood. This clonotype was obtained from a woman in her late teens or twenties in good health. V usage is TRBV12-3 or TRBV12-4 and J usage is TRBJ2-2; the D is unclear. The CDR3 sequence is CASSLETIPTGELFF. In DNA form, the CDR3 reads TGTGCCAGCAGTTTAGAGACAATTCCCACCGGGGAGCTGTTTTTT.